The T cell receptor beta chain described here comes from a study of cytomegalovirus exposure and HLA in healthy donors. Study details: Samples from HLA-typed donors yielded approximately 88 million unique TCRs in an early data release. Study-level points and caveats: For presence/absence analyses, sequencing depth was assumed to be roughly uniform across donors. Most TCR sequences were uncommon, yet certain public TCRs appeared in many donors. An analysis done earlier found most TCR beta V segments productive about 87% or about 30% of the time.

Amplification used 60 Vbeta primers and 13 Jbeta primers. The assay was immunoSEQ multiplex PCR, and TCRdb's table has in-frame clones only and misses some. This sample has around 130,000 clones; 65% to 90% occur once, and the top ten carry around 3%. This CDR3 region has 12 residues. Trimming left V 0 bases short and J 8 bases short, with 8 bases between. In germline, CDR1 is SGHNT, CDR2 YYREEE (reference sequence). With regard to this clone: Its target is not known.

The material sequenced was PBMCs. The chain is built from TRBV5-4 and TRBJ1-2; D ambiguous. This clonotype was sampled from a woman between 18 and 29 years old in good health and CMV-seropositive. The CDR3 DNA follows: TGTGCCAGCAGCTTGGGAGGTTGGGGCTACACCTTC. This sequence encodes CASSLGGWGYTF.